The 5 T cell receptor beta chains below come from one sample, sequenced in a study of blood T cell repertoires in COVID-19. The repertoire was sequenced with immunoSEQ multiplex PCR; TCRdb's copy has only in-frame clones and lacks some. The sample has around 220,000 clones; over 75% are singletons. What was sequenced was peripheral blood. The source of these receptors is a man in his forties or fifties with acute or convalescent COVID-19.

This sequence joins TRBV19 and TRBJ1-5; tentatively, D is TRBD1 (6 bases). Germline V gene data show CDR1 as LNHDA and CDR2 as SQIVND (reference sequence). The CDR3 covers 16 residues. Trimming removed 3 bases at V and 2 bases at J, with 14 bases between. The CDR3 is CASSMMGARGNQPQHF. CDR3 DNA: TGTGCCAGTAGTATGATGGGGGCGCGAGGCAATCAGCCCCAGCATTTT.

The chain combines TRBV18 with TRBJ1-2; D gene unclear. CDR3 length: 12 residues. The V gene lost 6 bases and the J gene lost 3 bases, with 8 bases spanning the gap. CDR1 and CDR2 (germline): KGHSH, LQKENI. The CDR3 DNA sequence: TGTGCCAGCTCCCTCCAGGACTATGGCTACACCTTC. This encodes CASSLQDYGYTF.

This sequence joins TRBV6-1 and TRBJ1-2; unclear D gene. The CDR3 length is 12 residues. The germline CDR1 and CDR2 sequences are MNHNS and SASEGT. V lost 2 bases and J lost 4, with 5 bases in between. The CDR3 sequence is CASSEPVYGYTF. The CDR3 DNA is TGTGCCAGCAGTGAACCGGTCTATGGCTACACCTTC.

CDR3 protein: CASSTPGTFANTIYF. Here the CDR3 DNA reads TGTGCCAGTAGTACTCCGGGAACCTTCGCCAACACCATATATTTT. The genes are TRBV19 and TRBJ1-3; unclear D gene. Germline V gene lookup returns CDR1 LNHDA and CDR2 SQIVND (reference sequence). V was shortened by 4 bases and J by 7 bases, with 17 bases between the two germline ends. The CDR3 sequence is 15 residues long.

This clone was detected only once. The V and J genes are TRBV11-1 and TRBJ2-1; a possible D gene is TRBD2 (5 bases). The germline gives CDR1 SGHAT, CDR2 FQDESV (reference sequence). The CDR3 totals 11 residues. V gave up 5 bases and J gave up 8 bases, with 7 bases separating them. DNA for the CDR3: TGTGCCAGCAGCGACGGGGATGAGCAGTTCTTC. As protein: CASSDGDEQFF.